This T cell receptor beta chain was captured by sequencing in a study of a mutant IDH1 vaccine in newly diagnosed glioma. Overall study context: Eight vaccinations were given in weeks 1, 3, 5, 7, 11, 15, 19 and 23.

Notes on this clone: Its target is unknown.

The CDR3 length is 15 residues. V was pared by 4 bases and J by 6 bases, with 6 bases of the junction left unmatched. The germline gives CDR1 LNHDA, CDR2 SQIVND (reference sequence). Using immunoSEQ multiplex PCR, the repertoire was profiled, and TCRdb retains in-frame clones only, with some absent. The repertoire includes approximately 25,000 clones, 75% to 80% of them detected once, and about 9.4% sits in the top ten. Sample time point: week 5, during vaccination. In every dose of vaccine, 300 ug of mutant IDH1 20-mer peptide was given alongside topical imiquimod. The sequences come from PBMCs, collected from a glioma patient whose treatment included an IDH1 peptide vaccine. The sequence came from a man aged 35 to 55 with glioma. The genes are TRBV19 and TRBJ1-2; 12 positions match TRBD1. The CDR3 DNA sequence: TGTGCCAGTAGTACCGGGACAGGGGGCCCGGATGGCTACACCTTC. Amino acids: CASSTGTGGPDGYTF. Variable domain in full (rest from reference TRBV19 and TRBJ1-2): DGGITQSPKYLFRKEGQNVTLSCEQNLNHDAMYWYRQDPGQGLRLIYYSQIVNDFQKGDIAEGYSVSREKKESFPLTVTSAQKNPTAFYLCASSTGTGGPDGYTFGSGTRLTVV.